This T cell receptor beta chain was retrieved from a study of B cell selection in AIRE deficiency. General study findings and limits: Healthy donors alone shared 30% to 35% of 3,500 to 4,000 Treg sequences; patients alone more than 8.5%. Healthy Tconv contained approximately 37% of shared healthy Treg sequences; only TCRbeta sequenced. Patient Tconv cells held roughly a third of Treg sequences shared by healthy donors. Patient Tconv and Treg cells showed healthy-like TCRBV usage, CDR3 length, diversity.

The sorted conventional CD4 T cells were gated as CD4+CD127+. With 3 bases removed from V and 4 bases from J, the gap between germline ends came to 16 bases. There are 16 residues in the CDR3. Germline CDR1 and CDR2: SGHTA and FQGNSA. The table came from immunoSEQ multiplex PCR; TCRdb's copy has only in-frame clones and leaves some out. Of 20,000 to 25,000 clones detected, more than 95% appear once; the ten largest clones hold 0.3%. A remark on this clone: No antigen is known for it.

Sequenced input: conventional CD4+ T cells sorted from PBMCs. This TCR derives from a human donor with AIRE deficiency. The chain employs TRBV7-2 and TRBJ2-1; weak D call: TRBD1 (5 bases). The CDR3: CASSLAALRGYNEQFF. The CDR3 nucleotides read TGTGCCAGCAGCTTGGCGGCCCTAAGGGGTTACAATGAGCAGTTCTTC.